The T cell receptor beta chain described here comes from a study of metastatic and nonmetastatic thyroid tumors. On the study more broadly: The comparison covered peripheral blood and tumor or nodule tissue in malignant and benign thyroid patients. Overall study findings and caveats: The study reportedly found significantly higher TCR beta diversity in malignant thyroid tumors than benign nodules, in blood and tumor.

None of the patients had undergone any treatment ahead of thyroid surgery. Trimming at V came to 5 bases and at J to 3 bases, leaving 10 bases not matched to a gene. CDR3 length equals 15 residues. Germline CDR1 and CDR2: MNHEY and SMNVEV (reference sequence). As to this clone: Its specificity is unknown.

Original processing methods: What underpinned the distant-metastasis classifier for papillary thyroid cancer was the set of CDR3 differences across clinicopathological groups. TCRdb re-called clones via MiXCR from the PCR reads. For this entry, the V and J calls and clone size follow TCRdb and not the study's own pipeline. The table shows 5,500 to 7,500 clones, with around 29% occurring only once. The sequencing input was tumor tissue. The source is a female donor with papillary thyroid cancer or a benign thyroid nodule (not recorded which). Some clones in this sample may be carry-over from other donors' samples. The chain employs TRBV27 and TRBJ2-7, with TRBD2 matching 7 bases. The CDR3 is CASSLTGTGGYEQYF. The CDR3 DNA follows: TGTGCCAGCAGTCTAACCGGGACGGGGGGCTACGAGCAGTACTTC.